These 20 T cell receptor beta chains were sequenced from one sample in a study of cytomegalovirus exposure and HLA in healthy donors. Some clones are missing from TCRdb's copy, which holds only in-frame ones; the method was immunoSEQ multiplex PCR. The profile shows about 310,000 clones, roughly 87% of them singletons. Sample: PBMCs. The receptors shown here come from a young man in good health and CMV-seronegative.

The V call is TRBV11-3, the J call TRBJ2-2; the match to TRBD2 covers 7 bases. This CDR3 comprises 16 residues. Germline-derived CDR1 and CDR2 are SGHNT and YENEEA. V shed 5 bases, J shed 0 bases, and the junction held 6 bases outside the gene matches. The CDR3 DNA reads TGTGCCAGCAGCACCGGGACTATCACGAACACCGGGGAGCTGTTTTTT. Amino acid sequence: CASSTGTITNTGELFF.

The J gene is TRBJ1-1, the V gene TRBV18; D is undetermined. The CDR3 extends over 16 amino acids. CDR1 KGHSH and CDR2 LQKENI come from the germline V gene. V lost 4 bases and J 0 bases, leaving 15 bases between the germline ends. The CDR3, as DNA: TGTGCCAGCTCACTGAATTTAGGGAGCTTGAACACTGAAGCTTTCTTT. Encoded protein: CASSLNLGSLNTEAFF.

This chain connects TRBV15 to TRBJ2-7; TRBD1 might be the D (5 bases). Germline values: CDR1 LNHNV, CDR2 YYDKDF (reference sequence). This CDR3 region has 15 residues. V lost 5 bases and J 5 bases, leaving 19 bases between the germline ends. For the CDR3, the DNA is TGTGCCACCAGCTCGATGAGCAGGGCCCGGGACGAGCAGTACTTC. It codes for CATSSMSRARDEQYF.

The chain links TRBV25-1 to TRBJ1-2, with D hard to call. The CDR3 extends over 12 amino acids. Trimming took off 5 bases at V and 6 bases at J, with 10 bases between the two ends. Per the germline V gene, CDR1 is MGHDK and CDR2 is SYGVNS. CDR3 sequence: CASSFPPDGYTF. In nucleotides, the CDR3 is TGTGCCAGCAGTTTCCCCCCCGATGGCTACACCTTC.

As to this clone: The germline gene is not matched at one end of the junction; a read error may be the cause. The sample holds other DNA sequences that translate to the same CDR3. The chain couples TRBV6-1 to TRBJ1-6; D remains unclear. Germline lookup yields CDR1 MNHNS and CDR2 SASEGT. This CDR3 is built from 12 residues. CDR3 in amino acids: CASTLDNSPLHF. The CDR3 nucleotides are TGCGCCAGCACCCTTGATAATTCACCCCTCCACTTT.

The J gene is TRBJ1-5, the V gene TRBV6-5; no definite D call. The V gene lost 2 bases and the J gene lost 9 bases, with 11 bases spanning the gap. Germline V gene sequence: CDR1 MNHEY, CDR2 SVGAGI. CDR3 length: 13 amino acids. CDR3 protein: CASSYIMNGPQHF. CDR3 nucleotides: TGTGCCAGCAGTTACATTATGAACGGGCCCCAGCATTTT.

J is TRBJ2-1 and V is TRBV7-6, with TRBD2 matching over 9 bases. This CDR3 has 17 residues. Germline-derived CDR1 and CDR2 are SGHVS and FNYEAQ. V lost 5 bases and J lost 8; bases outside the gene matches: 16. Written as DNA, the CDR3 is TGTGCCAGCAGCGCAGGGGGGATAGCGGGGGCCGGAGATGAGCAGTTCTTC. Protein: CASSAGGIAGAGDEQFF.

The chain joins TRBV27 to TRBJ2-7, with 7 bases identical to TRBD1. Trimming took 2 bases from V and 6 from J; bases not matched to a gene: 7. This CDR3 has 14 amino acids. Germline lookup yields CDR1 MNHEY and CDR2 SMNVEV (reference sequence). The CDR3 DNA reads TGTGCCAGCAGTTTACGACAGGGACCTCGCGAGCAGTACTTC. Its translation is CASSLRQGPREQYF.

CDR3: CASSDPPGQGVTGELFF. The CDR3 DNA reads TGTGCCAGCAGCGATCCTCCGGGACAGGGGGTGACCGGGGAGCTGTTTTTT. This rearrangement joins TRBV9 to TRBJ2-2; 11 nucleotides line up with TRBD1. J gave up 5 bases and V 3 bases, and 9 bases lay outside the gene matches. The CDR3 covers 17 residues. Per germline, CDR1 SGDLS and CDR2 YYNGEE.

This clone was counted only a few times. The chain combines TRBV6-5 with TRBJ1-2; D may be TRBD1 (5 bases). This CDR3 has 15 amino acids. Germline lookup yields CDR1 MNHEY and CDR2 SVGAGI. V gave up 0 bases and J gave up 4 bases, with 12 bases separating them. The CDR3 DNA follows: TGTGCCAGCAGTTACTCCCGACAGTTAGTCTATGGCTACACCTTC. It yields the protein CASSYSRQLVYGYTF.

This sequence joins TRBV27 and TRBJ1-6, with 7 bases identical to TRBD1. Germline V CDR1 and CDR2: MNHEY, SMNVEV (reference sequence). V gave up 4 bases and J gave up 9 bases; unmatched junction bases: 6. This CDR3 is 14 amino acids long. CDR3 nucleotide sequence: TGTGCCAGCAGTTCAACTACAGGGGCTTCACCCCTCCACTTT. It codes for CASSSTTGASPLHF.

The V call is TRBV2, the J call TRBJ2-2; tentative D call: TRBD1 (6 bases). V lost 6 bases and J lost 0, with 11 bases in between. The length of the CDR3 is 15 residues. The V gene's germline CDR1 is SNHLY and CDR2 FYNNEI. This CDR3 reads CASRYGQTNTGELFF. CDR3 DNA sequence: TGTGCCAGCAGATATGGACAGACGAACACCGGGGAGCTGTTTTTT.

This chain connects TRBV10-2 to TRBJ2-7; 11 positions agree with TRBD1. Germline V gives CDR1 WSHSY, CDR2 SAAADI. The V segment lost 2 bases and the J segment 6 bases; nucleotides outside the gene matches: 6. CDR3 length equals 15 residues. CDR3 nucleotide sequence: TGCGCCAGCAGTGAGCCGGGACAGGGGGGACTCGAGCAGTACTTC. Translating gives CASSEPGQGGLEQYF.

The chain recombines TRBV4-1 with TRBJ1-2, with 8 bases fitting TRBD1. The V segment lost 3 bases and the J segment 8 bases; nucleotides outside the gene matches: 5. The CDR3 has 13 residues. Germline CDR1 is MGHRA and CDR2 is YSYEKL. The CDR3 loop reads CASSQAGGVGYTF. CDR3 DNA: TGCGCCAGCAGCCAGGCAGGGGGCGTGGGCTACACCTTC.

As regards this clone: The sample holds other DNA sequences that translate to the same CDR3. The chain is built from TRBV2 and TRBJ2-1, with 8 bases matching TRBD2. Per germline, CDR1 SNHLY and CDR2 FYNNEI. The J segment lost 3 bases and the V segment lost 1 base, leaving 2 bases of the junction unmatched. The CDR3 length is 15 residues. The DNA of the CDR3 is TGTGCCAGCAGTGAAGGGGGGACTAGCTACAATGAGCAGTTCTTC. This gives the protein CASSEGGTSYNEQFF.

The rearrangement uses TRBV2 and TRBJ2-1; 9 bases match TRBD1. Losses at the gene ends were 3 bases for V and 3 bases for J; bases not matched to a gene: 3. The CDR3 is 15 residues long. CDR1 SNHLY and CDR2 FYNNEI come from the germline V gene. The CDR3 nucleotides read TGTGCCAGCAGTGAGAAGACAGGGGGCTACAATGAGCAGTTCTTC. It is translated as CASSEKTGGYNEQFF.

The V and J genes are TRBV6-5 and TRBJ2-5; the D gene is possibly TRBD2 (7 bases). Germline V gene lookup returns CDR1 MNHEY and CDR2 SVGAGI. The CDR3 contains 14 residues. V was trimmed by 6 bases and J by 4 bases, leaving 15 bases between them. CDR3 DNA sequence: TGTGCCAGCAGCCCACCCGGGGGGCGAGAGACCCAGTACTTC. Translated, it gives CASSPPGGRETQYF.

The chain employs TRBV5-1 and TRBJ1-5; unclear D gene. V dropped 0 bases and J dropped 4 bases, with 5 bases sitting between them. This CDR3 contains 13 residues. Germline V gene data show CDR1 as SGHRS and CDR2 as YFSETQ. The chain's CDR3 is CASSLGQNQPQHF. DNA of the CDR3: TGCGCCAGCAGCTTGGGACAAAATCAGCCCCAGCATTTT.

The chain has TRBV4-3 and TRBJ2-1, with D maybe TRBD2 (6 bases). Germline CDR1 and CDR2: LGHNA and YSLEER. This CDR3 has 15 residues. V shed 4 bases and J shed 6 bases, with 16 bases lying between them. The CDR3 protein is CASSPRDGGSNEQFF. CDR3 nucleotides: TGCGCCAGCAGCCCCCGAGATGGAGGGAGCAATGAGCAGTTCTTC.

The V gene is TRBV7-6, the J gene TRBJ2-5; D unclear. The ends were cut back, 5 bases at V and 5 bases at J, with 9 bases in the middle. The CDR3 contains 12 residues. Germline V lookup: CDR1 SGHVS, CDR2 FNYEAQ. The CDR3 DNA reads TGTGCCAGCAGCCTTAATAGTGAGACCCAGTACTTC. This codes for CASSLNSETQYF.